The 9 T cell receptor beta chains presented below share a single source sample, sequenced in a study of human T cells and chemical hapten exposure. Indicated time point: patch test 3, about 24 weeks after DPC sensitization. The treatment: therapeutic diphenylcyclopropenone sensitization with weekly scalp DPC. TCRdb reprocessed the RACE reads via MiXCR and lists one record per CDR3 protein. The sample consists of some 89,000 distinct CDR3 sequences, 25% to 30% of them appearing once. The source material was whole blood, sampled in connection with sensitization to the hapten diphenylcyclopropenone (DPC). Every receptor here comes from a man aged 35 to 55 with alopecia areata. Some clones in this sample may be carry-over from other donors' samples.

The CDR3 DNA is TGCAGCGTTGCAGGGGGCAAAGGTGAAAAACTGTTTTTT. It translates to CSVAGGKGEKLFF. The rearrangement uses TRBV29-1 and TRBJ1-4; the match to TRBD1 covers 8 bases. V lost 4 bases, J lost 7 bases, and 5 bases stayed unmatched. The CDR3 sequence is 13 residues long. Germline V lookup: CDR1 SQVTM, CDR2 ANQGSEA.

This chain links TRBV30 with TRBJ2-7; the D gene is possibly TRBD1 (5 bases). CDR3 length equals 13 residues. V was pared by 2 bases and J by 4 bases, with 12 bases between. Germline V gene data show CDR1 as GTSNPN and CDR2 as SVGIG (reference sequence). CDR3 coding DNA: TGTGCCTGGAGTCGACAGAAAGATTACGAGCAGTACTTC. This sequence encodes CAWSRQKDYEQYF.

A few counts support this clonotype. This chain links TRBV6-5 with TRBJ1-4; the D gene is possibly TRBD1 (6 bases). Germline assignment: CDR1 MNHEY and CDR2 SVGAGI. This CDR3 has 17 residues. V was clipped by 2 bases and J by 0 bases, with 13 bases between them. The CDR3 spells CASSYKSRQATNEKLFF. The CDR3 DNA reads TGTGCCAGCAGTTACAAATCTAGACAGGCAACTAATGAAAAACTGTTTTTT.

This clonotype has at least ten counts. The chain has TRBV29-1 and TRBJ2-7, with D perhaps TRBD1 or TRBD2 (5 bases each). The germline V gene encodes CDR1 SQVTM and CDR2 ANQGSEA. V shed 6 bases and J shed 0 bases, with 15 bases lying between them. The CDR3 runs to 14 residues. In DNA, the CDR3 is TGCAGCGTCCGCCGGGACGGTAGCTCCTACGAGCAGTACTTC. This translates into CSVRRDGSSYEQYF.

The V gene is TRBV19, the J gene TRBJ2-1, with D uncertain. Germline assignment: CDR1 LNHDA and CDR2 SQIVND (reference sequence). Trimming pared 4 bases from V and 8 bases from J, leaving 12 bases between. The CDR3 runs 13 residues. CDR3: CASSRPWRDEQFF. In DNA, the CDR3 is TGTGCCAGTAGTAGGCCGTGGCGCGATGAGCAGTTCTTC.

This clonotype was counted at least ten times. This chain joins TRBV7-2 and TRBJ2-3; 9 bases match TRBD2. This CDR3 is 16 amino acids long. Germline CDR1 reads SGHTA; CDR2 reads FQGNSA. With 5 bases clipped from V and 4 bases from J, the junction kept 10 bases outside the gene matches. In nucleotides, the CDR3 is TGTGCCAGCAGCCCCGGACTAGCGCAGGTTCCAGATACGCAGTATTTT. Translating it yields CASSPGLAQVPDTQYF.

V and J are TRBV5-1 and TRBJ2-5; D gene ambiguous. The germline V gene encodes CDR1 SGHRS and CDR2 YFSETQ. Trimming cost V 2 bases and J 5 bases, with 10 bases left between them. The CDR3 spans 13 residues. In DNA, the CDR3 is TGCGCCAGCAGCTTTTCAGATTCGGAGACCCAGTACTTC. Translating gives CASSFSDSETQYF.

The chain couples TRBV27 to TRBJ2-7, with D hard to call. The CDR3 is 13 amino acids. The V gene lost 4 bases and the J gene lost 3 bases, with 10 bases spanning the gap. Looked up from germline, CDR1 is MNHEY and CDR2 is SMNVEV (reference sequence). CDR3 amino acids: CASSYGIDYEQYF. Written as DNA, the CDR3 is TGTGCCAGCAGTTACGGAATTGACTACGAGCAGTACTTC.

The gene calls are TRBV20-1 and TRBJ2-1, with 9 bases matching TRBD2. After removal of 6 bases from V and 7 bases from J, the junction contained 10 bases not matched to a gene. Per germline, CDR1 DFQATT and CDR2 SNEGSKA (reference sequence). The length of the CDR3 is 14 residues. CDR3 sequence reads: CSAYAGGPRNEQFF. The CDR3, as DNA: TGCAGTGCCTACGCGGGAGGGCCAAGGAATGAGCAGTTCTTC.